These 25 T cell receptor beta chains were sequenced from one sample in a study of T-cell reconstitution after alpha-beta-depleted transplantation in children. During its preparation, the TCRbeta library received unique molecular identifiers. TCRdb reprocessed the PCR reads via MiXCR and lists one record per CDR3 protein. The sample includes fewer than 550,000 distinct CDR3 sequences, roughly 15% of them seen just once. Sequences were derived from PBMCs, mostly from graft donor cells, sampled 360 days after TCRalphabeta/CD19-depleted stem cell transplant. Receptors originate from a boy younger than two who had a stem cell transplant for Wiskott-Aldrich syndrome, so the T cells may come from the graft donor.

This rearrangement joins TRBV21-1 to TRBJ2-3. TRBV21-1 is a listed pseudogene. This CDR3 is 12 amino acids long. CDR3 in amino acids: CASLSMGDTQYF. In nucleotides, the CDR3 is TGTGCCAGCCTTTCGATGGGGGATACGCAGTATTTT.

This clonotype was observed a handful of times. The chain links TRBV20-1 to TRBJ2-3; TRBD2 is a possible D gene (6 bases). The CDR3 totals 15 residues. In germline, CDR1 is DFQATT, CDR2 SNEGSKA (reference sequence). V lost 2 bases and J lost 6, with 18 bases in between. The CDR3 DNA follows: TGCAGTGCTAGAAACTACCCGGGGGACCCGGATACGCAGTATTTT. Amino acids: CSARNYPGDPDTQYF.

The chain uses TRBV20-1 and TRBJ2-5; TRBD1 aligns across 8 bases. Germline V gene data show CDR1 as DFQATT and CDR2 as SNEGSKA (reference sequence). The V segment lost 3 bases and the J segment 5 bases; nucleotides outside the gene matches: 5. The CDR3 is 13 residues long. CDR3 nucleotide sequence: TGCAGTGCTAGCAGGGGGCTTCGTGAGACCCAGTACTTC. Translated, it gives CSASRGLRETQYF.

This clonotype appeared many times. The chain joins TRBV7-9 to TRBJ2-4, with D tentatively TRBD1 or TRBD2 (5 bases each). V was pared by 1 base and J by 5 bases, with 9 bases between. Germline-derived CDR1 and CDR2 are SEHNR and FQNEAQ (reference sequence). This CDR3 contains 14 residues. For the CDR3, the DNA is TGTGCCAGCAGCTTAGTGGGGGTACAAAACATTCAGTACTTC. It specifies CASSLVGVQNIQYF.

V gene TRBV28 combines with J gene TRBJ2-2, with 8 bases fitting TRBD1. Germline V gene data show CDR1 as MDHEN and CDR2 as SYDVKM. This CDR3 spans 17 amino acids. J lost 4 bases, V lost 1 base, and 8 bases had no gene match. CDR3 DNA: TGTGCCAGCAGTTTATCCCTCTTGACAGGGGCCACCGGGGAGCTGTTTTTT. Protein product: CASSLSLLTGATGELFF.

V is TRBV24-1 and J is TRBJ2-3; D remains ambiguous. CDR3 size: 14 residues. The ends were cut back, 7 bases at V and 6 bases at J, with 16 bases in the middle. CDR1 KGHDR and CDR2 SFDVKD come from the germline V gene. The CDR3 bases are TGTGCCACCAGAAACAGTGCTTTGGATGATACGCAGTATTTT. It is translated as CATRNSALDDTQYF.

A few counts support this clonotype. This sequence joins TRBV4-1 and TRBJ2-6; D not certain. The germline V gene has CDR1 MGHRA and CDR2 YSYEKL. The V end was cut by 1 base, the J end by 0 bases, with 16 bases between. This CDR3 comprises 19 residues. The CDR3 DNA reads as TGCGCCAGCAGCCAAGGGGCACGCAGTCCAAGCTCTGGGGCCAACGTCCTGACTTTC. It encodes CASSQGARSPSSGANVLTF.

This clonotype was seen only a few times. The CDR3 loop reads CSVGPGSYEQYF. CDR3 DNA: TGCAGCGTTGGGCCCGGCAGCTACGAGCAGTACTTC. This rearrangement joins TRBV29-1 to TRBJ2-7; no reliable D call. V was pared by 4 bases and J by 3 bases, with 10 bases between. The CDR3 length is 12 residues. CDR1 is SQVTM, CDR2 ANQGSEA, per germline.

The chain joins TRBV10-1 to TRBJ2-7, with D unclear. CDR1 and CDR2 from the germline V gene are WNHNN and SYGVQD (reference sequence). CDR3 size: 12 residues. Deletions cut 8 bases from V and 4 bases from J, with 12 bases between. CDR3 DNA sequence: TGCGCCAGCGGTAGCAGCCGGTACGAGCAGTACTTC. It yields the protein CASGSSRYEQYF.

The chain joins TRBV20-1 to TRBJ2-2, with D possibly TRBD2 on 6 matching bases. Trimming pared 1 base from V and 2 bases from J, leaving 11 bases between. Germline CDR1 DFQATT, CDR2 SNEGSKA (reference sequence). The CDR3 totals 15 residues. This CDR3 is CSARGPGVNTGELFF. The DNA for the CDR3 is TGCAGTGCTAGAGGCCCGGGAGTTAACACCGGGGAGCTGTTTTTT.

The CDR3 loop is CASSLSPLSTDTQYF. The CDR3 nucleotides read TGCGCCAGCAGCTTGTCGCCCCTCTCGACAGATACGCAGTATTTT. The chain is built from TRBV5-1 and TRBJ2-3; D not resolved. V was shortened by 1 base and J by 3 bases, with 12 bases between the two germline ends. The V gene's germline CDR1 is SGHRS and CDR2 YFSETQ. The CDR3 covers 15 residues.

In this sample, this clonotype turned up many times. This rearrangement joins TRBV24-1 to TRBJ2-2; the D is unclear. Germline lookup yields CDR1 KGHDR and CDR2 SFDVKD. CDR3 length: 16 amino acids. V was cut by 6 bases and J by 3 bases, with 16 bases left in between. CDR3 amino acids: CATSKSRGMDTGELFF. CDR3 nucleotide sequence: TGTGCCACCAGTAAATCTCGTGGGATGGACACCGGGGAGCTGTTTTTT.

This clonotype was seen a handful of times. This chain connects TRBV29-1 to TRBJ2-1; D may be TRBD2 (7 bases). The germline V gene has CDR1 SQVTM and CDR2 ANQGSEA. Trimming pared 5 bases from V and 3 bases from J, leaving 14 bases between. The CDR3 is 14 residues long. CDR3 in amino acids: CSVQRDKSYNEQFF. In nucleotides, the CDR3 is TGCAGCGTTCAGCGGGACAAAAGCTACAATGAGCAGTTCTTC.

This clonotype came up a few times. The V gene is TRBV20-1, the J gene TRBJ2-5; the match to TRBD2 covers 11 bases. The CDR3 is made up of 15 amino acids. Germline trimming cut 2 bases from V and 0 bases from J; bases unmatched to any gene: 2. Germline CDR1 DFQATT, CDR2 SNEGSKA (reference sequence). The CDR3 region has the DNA TGCAGTGCTAGAACTAGCGGGAGTTACCAAGAGACCCAGTACTTC. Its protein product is CSARTSGSYQETQYF.

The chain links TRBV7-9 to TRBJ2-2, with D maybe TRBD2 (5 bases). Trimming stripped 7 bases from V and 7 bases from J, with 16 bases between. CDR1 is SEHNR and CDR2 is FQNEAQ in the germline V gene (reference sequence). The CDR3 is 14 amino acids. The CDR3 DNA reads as TGTGCCAGCATCCCCGGGCTAGCTCACGGGGAGCTGTTTTTT. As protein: CASIPGLAHGELFF.

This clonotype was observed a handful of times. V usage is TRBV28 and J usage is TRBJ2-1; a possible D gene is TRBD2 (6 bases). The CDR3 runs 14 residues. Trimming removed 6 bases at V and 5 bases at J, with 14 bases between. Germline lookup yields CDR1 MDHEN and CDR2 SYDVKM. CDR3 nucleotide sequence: TGTGCCAGCAGCCCAGGGAGGCCACACAATGAGCAGTTCTTC. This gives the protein CASSPGRPHNEQFF.

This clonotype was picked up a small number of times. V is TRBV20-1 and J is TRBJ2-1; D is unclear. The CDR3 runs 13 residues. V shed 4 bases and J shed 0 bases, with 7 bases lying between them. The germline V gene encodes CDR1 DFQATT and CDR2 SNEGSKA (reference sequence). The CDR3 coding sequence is TGCAGTGCTATGCAAAGCTCCTACAATGAGCAGTTCTTC. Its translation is CSAMQSSYNEQFF.

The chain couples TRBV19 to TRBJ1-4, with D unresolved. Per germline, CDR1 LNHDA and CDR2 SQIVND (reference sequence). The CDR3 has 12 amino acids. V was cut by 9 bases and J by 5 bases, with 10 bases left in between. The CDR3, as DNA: TGTGCCAGCCAGAGGGCCAATGAAAAACTGTTTTTT. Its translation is CASQRANEKLFF.

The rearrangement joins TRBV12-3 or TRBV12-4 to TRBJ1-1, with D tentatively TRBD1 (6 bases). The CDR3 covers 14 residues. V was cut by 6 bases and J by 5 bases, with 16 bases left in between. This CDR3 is CASRPRQVGTEAFF. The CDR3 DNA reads TGTGCCAGCAGGCCACGACAGGTGGGGACTGAAGCTTTCTTT.

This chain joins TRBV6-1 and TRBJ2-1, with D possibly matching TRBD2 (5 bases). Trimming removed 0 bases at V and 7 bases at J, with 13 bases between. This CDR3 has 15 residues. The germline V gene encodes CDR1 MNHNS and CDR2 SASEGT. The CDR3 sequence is CASSEALRRGNEQFF. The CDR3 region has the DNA TGTGCCAGCAGTGAAGCGCTTCGTCGGGGAAATGAGCAGTTCTTC.

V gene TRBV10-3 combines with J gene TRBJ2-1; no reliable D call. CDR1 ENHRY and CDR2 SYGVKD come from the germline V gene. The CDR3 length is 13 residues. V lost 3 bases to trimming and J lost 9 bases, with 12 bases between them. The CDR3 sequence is CAISEGNGIEQFF. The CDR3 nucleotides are TGTGCCATCAGTGAAGGTAACGGAATTGAGCAGTTCTTC.

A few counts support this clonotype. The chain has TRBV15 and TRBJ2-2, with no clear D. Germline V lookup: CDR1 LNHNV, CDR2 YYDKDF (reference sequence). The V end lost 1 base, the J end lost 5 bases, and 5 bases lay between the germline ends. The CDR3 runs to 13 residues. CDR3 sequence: CATSRGGTGELFF. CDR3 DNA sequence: TGTGCCACCAGCAGAGGAGGTACCGGGGAGCTGTTTTTT.

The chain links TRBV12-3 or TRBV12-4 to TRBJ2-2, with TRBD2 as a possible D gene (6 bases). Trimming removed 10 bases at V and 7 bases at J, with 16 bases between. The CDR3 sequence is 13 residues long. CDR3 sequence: CATAGTYGGELFF. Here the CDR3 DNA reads TGTGCCACCGCGGGGACCTACGGCGGGGAGCTGTTTTTT.

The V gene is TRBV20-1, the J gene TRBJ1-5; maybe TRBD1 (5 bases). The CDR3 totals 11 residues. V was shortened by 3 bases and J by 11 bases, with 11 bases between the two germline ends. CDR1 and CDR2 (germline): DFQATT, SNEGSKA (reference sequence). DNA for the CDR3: TGCAGTGCTAGGGGGCCCTTAACCCAGCATTTT. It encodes CSARGPLTQHF.

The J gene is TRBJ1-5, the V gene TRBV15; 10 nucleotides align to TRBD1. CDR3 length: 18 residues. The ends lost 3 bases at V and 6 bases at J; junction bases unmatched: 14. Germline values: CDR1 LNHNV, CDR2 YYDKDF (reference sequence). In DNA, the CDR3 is TGTGCCACCAGCAGTAGCAATTTTGGGACAGGGGTTTTTCAGCCCCAGCATTTT. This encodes CATSSSNFGTGVFQPQHF.